A selection of T cell receptor beta chains follows, all from one sample in a study of low-dose radiotherapy and immunotherapy resistance in tumors. TCRdb re-called the reads through MiXCR, storing one row per CDR3 protein. This sample yields fewer than 90,000 distinct CDR3 sequences, of which approximately 20% are seen a single time; under 7.5% belongs to the top ten. The sequences come from PBMCs, collected before treatment. These receptors came from a male donor with prostate cancer. The CDR3 runs from the conserved cysteine through the conserved F or W. Each record gives: V gene, J gene, D gene, clone size, CDR3 length, CDR3 DNA, CDR3 protein. D genes are given only for firm matches. Some rows have no size entry. The others give once, few or many, or a class for an expanded clone.

V: TRBV14; J: TRBJ1-1; D: TRBD1; size: NA; length: 16; DNA: TGTGCCAGCAGCCACGGACAGGGGGCTCGGAACACTGAAGCTTTCTTT; CDR3: CASSHGQGARNTEAFF
V: TRBV7-9; J: TRBJ1-4; D: NA; size: many; length: 15; DNA: TGTGCCAGCAGCTTATTGTCAGCAACTAATGAAAAACTGTTTTTT; CDR3: CASSLLSATNEKLFF
V: TRBV7-9; J: TRBJ1-4; D: NA; size: NA; length: 15; DNA: TGTGCCAGCAGCTCTTCAGGGGCAACTAATGAAAAACTGTTTTTT; CDR3: CASSSSGATNEKLFF
V: TRBV10-3; J: TRBJ1-2; D: TRBD1; size: medium-sized; length: 15; DNA: TGTGCCACCCACCAGGGACAGACCACTAACTATGGCTACACCTTC; CDR3: CATHQGQTTNYGYTF
V: TRBV7-9; J: TRBJ2-4; D: NA; size: many; length: 13; DNA: TGTGCCAGCGAGGGCCAAGCCAAAAACATTCAGTACTTC; CDR3: CASEGQAKNIQYF
V: TRBV7-2; J: TRBJ2-3; D: TRBD2; size: medium-sized; length: 15; DNA: TGTGCCAGCAGCTTTGATAGCGGGGGCACAGATACGCAGTATTTT; CDR3: CASSFDSGGTDTQYF
V: TRBV6-2/TRBV6-3; J: TRBJ1-1; D: NA; size: many; length: 13; DNA: TGTGCCAGCAGTGGCCTCGGGAACACTGAAGCTTTCTTT; CDR3: CASSGLGNTEAFF
V: TRBV28; J: TRBJ2-7; D: NA; size: many; length: 13; DNA: TGTGCCAGCAGTTTACTACAGAGCTACGAGCAGTACTTC; CDR3: CASSLLQSYEQYF
V: TRBV4-1; J: TRBJ1-3; D: NA; size: many; length: 15; DNA: TGCGCCAGCAGCCAAGGGACCATCTCTGGAAACACCATATATTTT; CDR3: CASSQGTISGNTIYF
V: TRBV28; J: TRBJ1-4; D: TRBD1; size: NA; length: 14; DNA: TGTGCCAGCAGCCCCCAGGGGGTGGGTGAAAAACTGTTTTTT; CDR3: CASSPQGVGEKLFF
V: TRBV4-1; J: TRBJ1-6; D: NA; size: many; length: 15; DNA: TGCGCCAGCAGCCAAGAAGAGGATATTAATTCACCCCTCCACTTT; CDR3: CASSQEEDINSPLHF
V: TRBV7-9; J: TRBJ2-2; D: NA; size: many; length: 16; DNA: TGTGCCAGCAGCCGGGGACACCAGACGAACACCGGGGAGCTGTTTTTT; CDR3: CASSRGHQTNTGELFF
V: TRBV7-2; J: TRBJ1-1; D: NA; size: many; length: 13; DNA: TGTGCCAGCAGCTTAGTAAGGGACACTGAAGCTTTCTTT; CDR3: CASSLVRDTEAFF
V: TRBV4-2; J: TRBJ2-1; D: TRBD2; size: many; length: 18; DNA: TGTGCCAGCAGCCAGGGTGGGAAGGGACTAGCGGGAGTTAATGAGCAGTTCTTC; CDR3: CASSQGGKGLAGVNEQFF
V: TRBV7-2; J: TRBJ2-1; D: NA; size: many; length: 13; DNA: TGTGCCAGCAGCTTAGTAGGCTACAATGAGCAGTTCTTC; CDR3: CASSLVGYNEQFF
V: TRBV7-2; J: TRBJ2-1; D: NA; size: many; length: 12; DNA: TGTGCCAGCAGCTTAGATCAGGGTAAGCAGTTCTTC; CDR3: CASSLDQGKQFF
V: TRBV20-1; J: TRBJ2-5; D: TRBD2; size: many; length: 16; DNA: TGCAGTGCAATGGGACTAGCGGGCGATTATGGAGAGACCCAGTACTTC; CDR3: CSAMGLAGDYGETQYF
V: TRBV18; J: TRBJ2-7; D: NA; size: many; length: 14; DNA: TGTGCCAGCTCACCAGCGCAGGGGCCGGGCGAGCAGTACTTC; CDR3: CASSPAQGPGEQYF
V: TRBV9; J: TRBJ2-1; D: TRBD2; size: many; length: 16; DNA: TGTGCCAGCGGGAGGGGAGGGGACGGAGACTACAATGAGCAGTTCTTC; CDR3: CASGRGGDGDYNEQFF
V: TRBV6-2/TRBV6-3; J: TRBJ2-1; D: TRBD2; size: many; length: 17; DNA: TGTGCCAGCAGTGGGCGCTATAGCGGGAGGTCCTACAATGAGCAGTTCTTC; CDR3: CASSGRYSGRSYNEQFF
V: TRBV5-5; J: TRBJ1-2; D: TRBD1; size: many; length: 14; DNA: TGTGCCAGCAGATGGACAGGGGATAGCTATGGCTACACCTTC; CDR3: CASRWTGDSYGYTF
V: TRBV19; J: TRBJ1-2; D: TRBD1; size: many; length: 14; DNA: TGTGCCAGTACCCGGGACAGGGGAGCCAATGGCTACACCTTC; CDR3: CASTRDRGANGYTF
V: TRBV12-3/TRBV12-4; J: TRBJ2-4; D: NA; size: few; length: 11; DNA: TGTGCCAGCAGTTTAGGCAGCTATCAGTACTTC; CDR3: CASSLGSYQYF
V: TRBV10-3; J: TRBJ2-7; D: TRBD1; size: many; length: 13; DNA: TGTGCCATCAGTGGGGCGACAGGGTTCGAGCAGTACTTC; CDR3: CAISGATGFEQYF
V: TRBV28; J: TRBJ1-1; D: NA; size: many; length: 13; DNA: TGTGCCAGCACACCCGTTTGGGACACTGAAGCTTTCTTT; CDR3: CASTPVWDTEAFF
V: TRBV6-2/TRBV6-3; J: TRBJ2-5; D: NA; size: NA; length: 13; DNA: TGTGCCAGCAATACGGACGTACAAGAGACCCAGTACTTC; CDR3: CASNTDVQETQYF
V: TRBV3-1; J: TRBJ2-2; D: NA; size: many; length: 16; DNA: TGTGCCAGCAGCCAAGACCGCAGGGCTTGGACCGGGGAGCTGTTTTTT; CDR3: CASSQDRRAWTGELFF
V: TRBV29-1; J: TRBJ1-5; D: NA; size: many; length: 14; DNA: TGCAGCGTTGTGGAAGGGACAACAAATCAGCCCCAGCATTTT; CDR3: CSVVEGTTNQPQHF
V: TRBV12-3/TRBV12-4; J: TRBJ2-1; D: NA; size: many; length: 14; DNA: TGTGCCAGCAGTTTAGGGAGTTACTACAATGAGCAGTTCTTC; CDR3: CASSLGSYYNEQFF
V: TRBV2; J: TRBJ2-1; D: TRBD1; size: NA; length: 15; DNA: TGTGCCAGCAGAGTAACCGGGACAGGCACTAATGAGCAGTTCTTC; CDR3: CASRVTGTGTNEQFF
V: TRBV18; J: TRBJ2-5; D: NA; size: many; length: 13; DNA: TGTGCCAGCTCACCCGACAGACAACAGACCCAGTACTTC; CDR3: CASSPDRQQTQYF
V: TRBV2; J: TRBJ2-7; D: NA; size: many; length: 11; DNA: TGTGCCAGCAGGGGGTTGGACGAGCAGTACTTC; CDR3: CASRGLDEQYF
V: TRBV5-3; J: TRBJ2-1; D: TRBD2; size: many; length: 15; DNA: TGTGCCAGAAGCCCTAGCGGGAGGGCCGACAATGAGCAGTTCTTC; CDR3: CARSPSGRADNEQFF
V: TRBV27; J: TRBJ2-2; D: NA; size: many; length: 12; DNA: TGTGCCAGCAGTTTGAACACCGGGGAGCTGTTTTTT; CDR3: CASSLNTGELFF
V: TRBV11-2; J: TRBJ2-3; D: TRBD2; size: many; length: 17; DNA: TGTGCCAGCAGCCCACGGACTAGCGGGAGGATGACAGATACGCAGTATTTT; CDR3: CASSPRTSGRMTDTQYF